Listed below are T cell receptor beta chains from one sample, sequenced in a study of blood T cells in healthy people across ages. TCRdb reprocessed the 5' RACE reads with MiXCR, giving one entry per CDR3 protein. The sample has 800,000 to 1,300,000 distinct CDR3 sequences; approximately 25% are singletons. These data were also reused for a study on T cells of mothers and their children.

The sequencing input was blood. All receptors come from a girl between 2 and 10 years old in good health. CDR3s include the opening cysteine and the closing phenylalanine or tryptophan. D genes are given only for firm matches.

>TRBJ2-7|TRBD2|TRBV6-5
CASSFTRGGPHYEQYF
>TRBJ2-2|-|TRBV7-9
CASSRSPGHGGELFF
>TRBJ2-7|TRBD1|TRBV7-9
CASSLRGGSLYEQYF
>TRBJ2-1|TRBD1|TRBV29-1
CSAAATTGTGGYNEQFF
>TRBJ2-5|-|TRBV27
CASRRAGDQYF
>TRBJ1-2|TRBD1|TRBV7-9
CASSFQTGQYGYTF
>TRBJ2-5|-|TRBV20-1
CSAGMGGEQETQYF
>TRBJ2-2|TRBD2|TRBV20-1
CSARDLTSGLTGELFF
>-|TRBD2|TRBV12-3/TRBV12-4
CASSGGTSGLAETQYF
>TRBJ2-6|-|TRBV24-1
CATSGGWAAGANVLTF
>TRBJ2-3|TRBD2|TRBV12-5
CASGLTSGRLPISTDTQYF
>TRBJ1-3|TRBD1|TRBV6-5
CASSYRDRSGNTIYF
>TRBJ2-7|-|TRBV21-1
CASSNLCEIPYEQYF
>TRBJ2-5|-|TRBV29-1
CSALKPTETQYF
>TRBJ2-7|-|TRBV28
CASSSQGGLLEQYF
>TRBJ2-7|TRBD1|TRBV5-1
CASRTSGTVSYEQYF
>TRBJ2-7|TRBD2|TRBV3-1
CASSEGSGTEQYF
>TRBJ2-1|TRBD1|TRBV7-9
CASSSGQGWRNEQFF
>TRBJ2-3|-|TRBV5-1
CASMGQGSSPDTQYF
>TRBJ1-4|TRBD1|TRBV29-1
CSADGGQGNEKLFF
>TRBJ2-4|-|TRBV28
CASSSTKNIQYF
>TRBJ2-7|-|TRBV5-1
CASSLGWGAYEQYF
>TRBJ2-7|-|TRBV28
CASPPTRMTGYEQYF
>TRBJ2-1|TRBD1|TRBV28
CASSLSSPEQAPGQGISSYNEQFF
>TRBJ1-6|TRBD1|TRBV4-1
CASRRTGTENNSPLHF
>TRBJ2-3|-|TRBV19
CASKPQVFTDTQYF
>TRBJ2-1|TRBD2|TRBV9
CASSVGAGEGEFF
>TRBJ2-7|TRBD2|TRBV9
CASSESSGRYEQYF
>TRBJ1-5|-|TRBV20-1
CSARGTEYSNQPQHF